This is a list of T cell receptor beta chains from one sample in a study of molecular identifiers for immune sequencing clone quantification. TCRdb used MiXCR to reprocess the PCR reads, holding one entry per CDR3 protein. This table holds some 320,000 distinct CDR3 sequences, roughly 23% found once. The specimen sequenced was naive CD8+ T cells from blood, with Jurkat cell RNA spiked in. The source is a human donor in good health. Some libraries in this study had Jurkat cell RNA spiked in. Each CDR3 is given with its conserved first and last residue. The D gene is left open where the match is weak. Clone size is stated in some rows and not others, as once, few, many or a class when expanded.

d_call	v_call	j_call	clone_size	cdr3_nt	cdr3_aa
TRBD2	TRBV12-5	TRBJ2-1	many	TGTGCTAGTGGCCCGGGGGGGCTGGGGAATGAGCAGTTCTTC	CASGPGGLGNEQFF
NA	TRBV5-1	TRBJ2-7	many	TGCGCCAGCAGCTTGCCAGATTCCTACGAGCAGTACTTC	CASSLPDSYEQYF
NA	TRBV13	TRBJ2-5	NA	TGTGCCAGCAGCTTAGGGACAGAAAATCAAGAGACCCAGTACTTC	CASSLGTENQETQYF
TRBD2	TRBV7-9	TRBJ2-7	many	TGTGCCAGCAGCCACCTCGGGGGGCGGGAGGCCTACGAGCAGTACTTC	CASSHLGGREAYEQYF
NA	TRBV3-2	TRBJ1-5	NA	TGTGCCAGCAGCCAAAGCGGGACAGGTTGCAATCAGCCCCAGCATTTT	CASSQSGTGCNQPQHF
TRBD1	TRBV7-9	TRBJ2-7	many	TGTGCCAGCGTAGCTCCGGGACAGGGTGGCAACGAGCAGTACTTC	CASVAPGQGGNEQYF
NA	TRBV7-9	TRBJ1-4	many	TGTGCCAGCAGCCCAATTGACAGGACCAATGAAAAACTGTTTTTT	CASSPIDRTNEKLFF
NA	TRBV20-1	TRBJ2-3	many	TGCAGTGTTCTCGTCGCCCTTACGCAGTATTTT	CSVLVALTQYF
NA	TRBV11-2	TRBJ1-2	many	TGTGCCAGCAGCTTAGATCGGAGCTATGGCTACACCTTC	CASSLDRSYGYTF
NA	TRBV2	TRBJ2-3	many	TGTGCCAGCAGTGAAGGGGTAATCACTAGCACAGATACGCAGTATTTT	CASSEGVITSTDTQYF
NA	TRBV5-6	TRBJ2-3	many	TGTGCCAGCAGCTCCGGGAGTTTGACAGATACGCAGTATTTT	CASSSGSLTDTQYF
NA	TRBV24-1	TRBJ1-5	once	TGTGCCACCAGTGATCCCTCTGGCGCGAAAAGCAATCAGCCCCAGCATTTT	CATSDPSGAKSNQPQHF
NA	TRBV7-2	TRBJ2-3	many	TGTGCCAGCAGCTCCCCTGTACTAGGGATGATCACAGATACGCAGTATTTT	CASSSPVLGMITDTQYF
NA	TRBV5-6	TRBJ1-1	many	TGTGCCAGCAGGAAACAGACAGCCTGGGCTGAAGCTTTCTTT	CASRKQTAWAEAFF
NA	TRBV11-2	TRBJ2-3	NA	TGTGCCAGCAGCTTAAGGGGAGGCCGGGGGGATACGCAGTATTTT	CASSLRGGRGDTQYF
NA	TRBV4-1	TRBJ1-5	many	TGCGCCAGCAGCCAAGATCTGGGGTTACAGCCCCAGCATTTT	CASSQDLGLQPQHF
TRBD1	TRBV12-3/TRBV12-4	TRBJ1-2	many	TGTGCCAGCAGCGAGGGACAGAGATCTTATGGCTACACCTTC	CASSEGQRSYGYTF
NA	TRBV30	TRBJ2-7	many	TGTGCCTGGAGGGACAGTTCCTACGAGCAGTACTTC	CAWRDSSYEQYF
NA	TRBV3-1	TRBJ2-3	NA	TGTGCCAGCAGCCGCGGCCCGTCCGGTGAGGGGGTCAACACAGATACGCAGTATTTT	CASSRGPSGEGVNTDTQYF
NA	TRBV28	TRBJ1-5	many	TGTGCCAGCAGTTTAGCCAGCCATCAGCCCCAGCATTTT	CASSLASHQPQHF
TRBD1	TRBV6-5	TRBJ2-3	NA	TGTGTCAGCAGTTACAAGTCAGGGGGCGCGGGTTGTCGGACAGATACGCAGTATTTT	CVSSYKSGGAGCRTDTQYF
TRBD1	TRBV5-4	TRBJ2-3	many	TGTGCCAGCAGCTTGATCGGGACAGGACCCACAGATACGCAGTATTTT	CASSLIGTGPTDTQYF
NA	TRBV19	TRBJ1-5	many	TGTGCCAGCAGAACCGGGACTTACCTGGATTGGAATCAGCCCCAGCATTTT	CASRTGTYLDWNQPQHF
TRBD1	TRBV6-2/TRBV6-3	TRBJ2-3	NA	TGTGCCAGCAGTACTAACCGGGACAGCTTGGAAGGGGGTTTAGCAGGTACGCAGTATTTT	CASSTNRDSLEGGLAGTQYF
TRBD2	TRBV7-9	TRBJ2-7	NA	TGTGCCAGCAGCCCTCACCCCGCGGGGGAGATCTACGAGCAGTACTTC	CASSPHPAGEIYEQYF
TRBD1	TRBV5-6	TRBJ1-1	many	TGTGCCAGCAGCTGGGGACAGGGGAACACTGAAGCTTTCTTT	CASSWGQGNTEAFF
NA	TRBV27	TRBJ1-1	few	TGTGCCAGCAGTTTTAGACCATGGGGGGCCGGCACTGAAGCTTTCTTT	CASSFRPWGAGTEAFF
NA	TRBV5-4	TRBJ2-5	many	TGTGCCAGCAGCGATTTACAAGAGACCCAGTACTTC	CASSDLQETQYF
TRBD2	TRBV9	TRBJ2-3	many	TGTGCCAGCAGCGTCGGGACTAGCCTCGCAGATACGCAGTATTTT	CASSVGTSLADTQYF
NA	TRBV4-2	TRBJ1-1	many	TGTGCCAGCAGCCAAGGACTTTCGAACACTGAAGCTTTCTTT	CASSQGLSNTEAFF
TRBD2	TRBV7-2	TRBJ2-7	many	TGTGCCAGCAGCTGGAGGGGCGGGAGTTTATACGAGCAGTACTTC	CASSWRGGSLYEQYF
TRBD2	TRBV5-5	TRBJ2-7	NA	TGTGCCAGCAGCTTCCCGGGACTAGGAAACGAGCAGTACTTC	CASSFPGLGNEQYF
NA	TRBV7-9	TRBJ2-1	many	TGTGCCAGCAGCTACCGGGACCTGAATGAGCAGTTCTTC	CASSYRDLNEQFF
NA	TRBV6-2/TRBV6-3	TRBJ1-1	NA	TGTGCCAGCAGTTGGGGCACAATGAACACTGAAGCTTTCTTT	CASSWGTMNTEAFF
NA	TRBV20-1	TRBJ2-4	NA	TGCAGTGCTAGTCCCCGCGGAATAGCCAAAAACATTCAGTACTTC	CSASPRGIAKNIQYF